These T cell receptor beta chains were read from a single sample in a study of CD8 T cells in Susac syndrome. Each CDR3 protein is one row after TCRdb ran MiXCR on the immunoSEQ multiplex PCR reads. This sample carries 100,000 or so distinct CDR3 sequences, 95% of them seen once, and the ten largest clones take 0.3%. Sequencing was carried out using CD8+ T cells from PBMCs. Source of these receptors: a human donor with Susac syndrome. Both conserved end residues are part of each CDR3. Fields, in order: clone size, D gene, J gene, V gene, CDR3 DNA, CDR3 protein. D genes are given only for firm matches. Clone size appears in some rows only: once, few, many, or a class for an expanded clone.

clone size: -; D gene: -; J gene: TRBJ1-1; V gene: TRBV29-1; CDR3 DNA: TGCAGCGCGACATGGACAGCGAACACTGAAGCTTTCTTT; CDR3 protein: CSATWTANTEAFF
clone size: -; D gene: -; J gene: TRBJ2-1; V gene: TRBV7-6; CDR3 DNA: TGTGCCAGCAGCTTAGGACAGTTCCCCTACAATGAGCAGTTCTTC; CDR3 protein: CASSLGQFPYNEQFF
clone size: -; D gene: -; J gene: TRBJ2-3; V gene: TRBV27; CDR3 DNA: TGTGCCAGCAGTTTAGCGGGTGGGGATACGCAGTATTTT; CDR3 protein: CASSLAGGDTQYF
clone size: -; D gene: -; J gene: TRBJ2-5; V gene: TRBV28; CDR3 DNA: TGTGCCAGCAGTGGCCGCGGGGAACAAGAGACCCAGTACTTC; CDR3 protein: CASSGRGEQETQYF
clone size: -; D gene: -; J gene: TRBJ2-4; V gene: TRBV27; CDR3 DNA: TGTGCCAGCAGTTTATTCCATCTAGCGTTTCAGTACTTC; CDR3 protein: CASSLFHLAFQYF
clone size: once; D gene: -; J gene: TRBJ1-3; V gene: TRBV29-1; CDR3 DNA: TGCAGCGTTGCAAAGGGGGGAAACACCATATATTTT; CDR3 protein: CSVAKGGNTIYF
clone size: -; D gene: -; J gene: TRBJ2-7; V gene: TRBV5-1; CDR3 DNA: TGCGCCAGCAGCTCCGGGTCCCTCTACGAGCAGTACTTC; CDR3 protein: CASSSGSLYEQYF
clone size: -; D gene: TRBD2; J gene: TRBJ2-1; V gene: TRBV3-1; CDR3 DNA: TGTGCCAGCAGCCAAGTCAGTAGCGGGAGGGCCAATGAGCAGTTCTTC; CDR3 protein: CASSQVSSGRANEQFF
clone size: -; D gene: -; J gene: TRBJ2-1; V gene: TRBV20-1; CDR3 DNA: TGCAGTGCGGTGGATCAGGCAGGGTCCTACAATGAGCAGTTCTTC; CDR3 protein: CSAVDQAGSYNEQFF
clone size: -; D gene: TRBD2; J gene: TRBJ2-1; V gene: TRBV20-1; CDR3 DNA: TGCAGTGCTAGGGTGGGACTAGCGGCTCGTCTCAATGAGCAGTTCTTC; CDR3 protein: CSARVGLAARLNEQFF
clone size: -; D gene: -; J gene: TRBJ1-2; V gene: TRBV2; CDR3 DNA: TGTGCCAGCAGTGATGGTGTTGGCTACACCTTC; CDR3 protein: CASSDGVGYTF
clone size: -; D gene: -; J gene: TRBJ2-7; V gene: TRBV4-1; CDR3 DNA: TGCGCCAGCAGCGGAGCGGGACAGGAGTCCTACGAGCAGTACTTC; CDR3 protein: CASSGAGQESYEQYF
clone size: -; D gene: -; J gene: TRBJ1-1; V gene: TRBV12-3/TRBV12-4; CDR3 DNA: TGTGCCAGCAGACGGCAGAGGTTCACTGAAGCTTTCTTT; CDR3 protein: CASRRQRFTEAFF
clone size: once; D gene: TRBD2; J gene: TRBJ2-5; V gene: TRBV29-1; CDR3 DNA: TGCAGCGATAGAGGACTAGTACTGGAGACCCAGTACTTC; CDR3 protein: CSDRGLVLETQYF
clone size: -; D gene: -; J gene: TRBJ2-5; V gene: TRBV12-3/TRBV12-4; CDR3 DNA: TGTGCCAGCAGGGATGGGGAGACCCAGTACTTC; CDR3 protein: CASRDGETQYF
clone size: once; D gene: -; J gene: TRBJ2-3; V gene: TRBV29-1; CDR3 DNA: TGCAGCGTTGAAGAGGTACCGCTGTATCAGGCCCAAAATACGCAGTATTTT; CDR3 protein: CSVEEVPLYQAQNTQYF
clone size: -; D gene: -; J gene: TRBJ1-1; V gene: TRBV13; CDR3 DNA: TGTGCCAGCAGCTATTCCGGGGGGAACACTGAAGCTTTCTTT; CDR3 protein: CASSYSGGNTEAFF
clone size: -; D gene: TRBD2; J gene: TRBJ2-1; V gene: TRBV6-5; CDR3 DNA: TGTGCCAGCAGCCTGCGGGGGTCCTACAATGAGCAGTTCTTC; CDR3 protein: CASSLRGSYNEQFF
clone size: -; D gene: -; J gene: TRBJ2-7; V gene: TRBV2; CDR3 DNA: TGTGCCAGCAGTTCTCAGTCCTACGAGCAGTACTTC; CDR3 protein: CASSSQSYEQYF
clone size: once; D gene: -; J gene: TRBJ2-5; V gene: TRBV29-1; CDR3 DNA: TGCAGCGTTGTGGGATACCAAGAGACCCAGTACTTC; CDR3 protein: CSVVGYQETQYF
clone size: -; D gene: -; J gene: TRBJ2-2; V gene: TRBV3-1; CDR3 DNA: TGTGCCAGCAGCCATGGAGTGGCCGGGGAGCTGTTTTTT; CDR3 protein: CASSHGVAGELFF
clone size: -; D gene: -; J gene: TRBJ2-7; V gene: TRBV5-1; CDR3 DNA: TGCGCCAGCAGCTTGCTGACCGAGCAGTACTTC; CDR3 protein: CASSLLTEQYF
clone size: -; D gene: -; J gene: TRBJ2-7; V gene: TRBV29-1; CDR3 DNA: TGCAGCGCCCGACAGGCGGACTACGAGCAGTACTTC; CDR3 protein: CSARQADYEQYF
clone size: -; D gene: -; J gene: TRBJ1-2; V gene: TRBV6-1; CDR3 DNA: TGTGCCAGCAGTGAAGGCAGAGGGTCAGATGGCTACACCTTC; CDR3 protein: CASSEGRGSDGYTF
clone size: -; D gene: -; J gene: TRBJ1-1; V gene: TRBV4-1; CDR3 DNA: TGCGCCAGCAGCCAGAACGGACAGAGCACTGAAGCTTTCTTT; CDR3 protein: CASSQNGQSTEAFF
clone size: -; D gene: -; J gene: TRBJ1-2; V gene: TRBV29-1; CDR3 DNA: TGCAGCGTTGAGGCCCTTGGCGACTATGGCTACACCTTC; CDR3 protein: CSVEALGDYGYTF
clone size: -; D gene: -; J gene: TRBJ1-2; V gene: TRBV15; CDR3 DNA: TGTGCCACCAGCAGAGTACTCGATGGCTACACCTTC; CDR3 protein: CATSRVLDGYTF
clone size: -; D gene: -; J gene: TRBJ1-2; V gene: TRBV4-1; CDR3 DNA: TGCGCCAGCAGCCAAGATATGCCGGTCTATGGCTACACCTTC; CDR3 protein: CASSQDMPVYGYTF
clone size: -; D gene: -; J gene: TRBJ2-7; V gene: TRBV7-9; CDR3 DNA: TGTGCCAGCAGCTACAGGTCTCGCGAGCAGTACTTC; CDR3 protein: CASSYRSREQYF
clone size: -; D gene: -; J gene: TRBJ2-7; V gene: TRBV27; CDR3 DNA: TGTGCCAGCAGCCATGGGAGTCGACCGACCTACGAGCAGTACTTC; CDR3 protein: CASSHGSRPTYEQYF
clone size: -; D gene: -; J gene: TRBJ1-1; V gene: TRBV6-5; CDR3 DNA: TGTGCCACAAAGGGGGTTAACACTGAAGCTTTCTTT; CDR3 protein: CATKGVNTEAFF
clone size: -; D gene: -; J gene: TRBJ2-1; V gene: TRBV14; CDR3 DNA: TGTGCCAGCAGCCAAAACCTCGAGGGGCAGTTCTTC; CDR3 protein: CASSQNLEGQFF
clone size: -; D gene: TRBD2; J gene: TRBJ2-1; V gene: TRBV5-1; CDR3 DNA: TGCGCCAGCAGCCTTCTAGCGGGGGAATCCTACAATGAGCAGTTCTTC; CDR3 protein: CASSLLAGESYNEQFF